This TCR beta chain derives from a study of type 1 and type 2 diabetes patients. Study-wide background: Participants included type 1 and type 2 diabetes patients plus nondiabetic controls. From PBMCs, CD4+ and CD8+ T cells were isolated by magnetic microbeads.

Germline CDR1 and CDR2: ENHRY and SYGVKD. The CDR3 covers 17 residues. V was clipped by 0 bases and J by 10 bases; unmatched bases: 11. This clonotype was seen a handful of times. PCR was run on genomic DNA. Amplification of the beta chain CDR3 used 30 forward and 13 reverse multiplex primers. TCRdb reanalysed the multiplex PCR reads using MiXCR and keeps one entry per CDR3 protein. The table lists around 300,000 distinct CDR3 sequences, roughly 44% of them singletons, with about an eighth in the top ten. The sample comprised peripheral blood mononuclear cells (PBMCs). The chain uses TRBV10-3 and TRBJ2-1; the match to TRBD2 covers 11 bases. The clonotype originates from a man younger than 35 with type 2 diabetes. For the CDR3, the DNA is TGTGCCATCAGTGAGTCTTTCACTAGCGGGGGACTCCGGGAGCAGTTCTTC. Translation gives CAISESFTSGGLREQFF.